This T cell receptor (beta chain) stems from a study of tissue T cells after allogeneic stem cell transplantation. This CDR3 spans 14 amino acids. Per germline, CDR1 KGHPV and CDR2 FQNQEV (reference sequence). V dropped 6 bases and J dropped 1 base, with 9 bases sitting between them. As for this clone: Gene names refer to mouse genes. The read terminates 1 residue before the CDR3 end, so the remaining end is supplied by the germline J gene.

Sample time point: mouse harvest day 7 after allogeneic transplant. Mouse grafts combined 10^7 T-cell-depleted bone marrow cells with 10^6 splenic CD5+ T cells. This mouse GVHD model was MHC-mismatched B6 to BALB/c, profiled day 7 or 14. TCRdb's table, derived via immunoSEQ multiplex PCR, lists solely in-frame clones and lacks some. The data show roughly 4,800 clones, approximately 47% seen once. The sequenced sample consisted of gut tissue. The chain combines TRBV26 with TRBJ1-4; D perhaps matches TRBD1 (6 bases). The clonotype was recovered from a female BALB/c mouse given C57BL/6 T cells with graft-versus-host disease after an allogeneic hematopoietic cell transplant. This chain's CDR3 is CASSLRGSNERLFF. The CDR3 bases that were read are TGTGCCAGCAGCCTCAGGGGTTCCAACGAAAGATTATTT.